This T cell receptor beta chain was sequenced for a study of persistence of HIV-infected CD4 T cells. Sequencing used immunoSEQ version 4 in survey mode. The protocol was immunoSEQ multiplex PCR, while the TCRdb copy is restricted to in-frame clones and leaves out a portion. The sample has about 19,000 clones; 55% to 65% are singletons. CDR3 length: 16 amino acids. Per germline, CDR1 MNHEY and CDR2 SVGAGI. The germline V and J ends were trimmed by 2 bases and 7 bases, with 20 bases remaining between them. Cells were stimulated with overlapping HIV-1 Gag 15-mer peptides. CD4+ T cells upregulating both CD40 ligand and CD69 were sorted as responding cells. PBMCs were depleted of CD8+ T cells before stimulation. In regard to this clone: Its antigen is as yet unknown.

The sequence was obtained from an adult woman with HIV who was CMV-seropositive. The input for sequencing was CD4+ T cells sorted from PBMCs after roughly 18-hour stimulation, taken from a patient who received antiretroviral therapy. The V gene is TRBV6-5, the J gene TRBJ1-1, with D tentatively TRBD1 (5 bases). CDR3: CASSYLTAGRPGEAFF. CDR3 coding DNA: TGTGCCAGCAGTTACCTTACGGCGGGACGCCCCGGTGAAGCTTTCTTT.